This T cell receptor beta chain was recorded in a study of cytomegalovirus exposure and HLA in healthy donors. Study in general: The 130 or so validation repertoires, a later analysis reported, used the same platform as the approximately 670 repertoires from the first cohort.

The CDR3 runs 13 residues. CDR1 is SGHRS, CDR2 YFSETQ, per germline. Between the trimmed V and J ends, which lost 1 base and 2 bases, there was a span of 6 bases. A roughly 120-subject validation cohort, separate from the roughly 700-subject first cohort, supplied the donors. The repertoire was sequenced with immunoSEQ multiplex PCR; TCRdb's copy has only in-frame clones and lacks some. The sample has 160,000 or so clones, less than 90% seen once; the top ten hold roughly 10%. Turning to this clone: Its specificity is not known.

Study-wide points: High specificity and sensitivity for cytomegalovirus status were reported for the classifier. The tendency of first-cohort TCR clusters to co-occur in the 120 validation repertoires was identified by a subsequent analysis.

This sequence joins TRBV5-1 and TRBJ1-2; D unclear. Sequenced sample: PBMCs. This sequence originates from a man aged 30 to 39 in good health and CMV-seropositive. The CDR3 coding sequence is TGCGCCAGCAGCTTGTCGCAGAACTATGGCTACACCTTC. This encodes CASSLSQNYGYTF.